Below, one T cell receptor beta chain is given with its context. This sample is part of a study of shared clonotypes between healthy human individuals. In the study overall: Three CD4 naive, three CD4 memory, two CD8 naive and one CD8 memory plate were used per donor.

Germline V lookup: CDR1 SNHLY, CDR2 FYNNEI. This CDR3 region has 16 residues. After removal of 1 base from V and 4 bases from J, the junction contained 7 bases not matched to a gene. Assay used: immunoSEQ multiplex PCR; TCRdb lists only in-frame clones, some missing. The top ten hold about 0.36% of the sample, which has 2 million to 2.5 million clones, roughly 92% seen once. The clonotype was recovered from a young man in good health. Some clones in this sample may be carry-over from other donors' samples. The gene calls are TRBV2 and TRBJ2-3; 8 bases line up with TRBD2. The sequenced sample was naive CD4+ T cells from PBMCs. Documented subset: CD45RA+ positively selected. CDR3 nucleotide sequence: TGTGCCAGCAGTGAAGGTCTGACTAGCGTCCCAGATACGCAGTATTTT. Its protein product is CASSEGLTSVPDTQYF.